Listed below are T cell receptor beta chains from one sample, sequenced in a study of blood T cell repertoires in COVID-19. TCRdb keeps only in-frame clones here, not all; method: immunoSEQ multiplex PCR. The data show about 250,000 clones, roughly nine tenths seen once. The specimen was PBMCs or T cells enriched from blood (not recorded which). These receptors all come from a woman aged 18-30 years who had recovered from COVID-19. Each CDR3 is given with its conserved first and last residue. A D gene is named only where the DNA matches it firmly. The size entry is marked missing in some rows and otherwise reads once, few, many or a size class.

d_call clone_size j_call v_call cdr3_aa cdr3_nt
TRBD1 - TRBJ2-7 TRBV11-2 CASSLEGTGLIYEQYF TGTGCCAGCAGCTTAGAAGGGACAGGTCTCATATACGAGCAGTACTTC
TRBD1 - TRBJ2-7 TRBV5-1 CASSPGQSYEQYF TGCGCCAGCAGCCCGGGACAGTCCTACGAGCAGTACTTC
- once TRBJ1-2 TRBV10-3 CAISESRTVNYGYTF TGTGCCATCAGTGAGTCGCGGACAGTAAACTATGGCTACACCTTC
TRBD1 once TRBJ2-4 TRBV6-1 CASSESEGQGGNIQYF TGTGCCAGCAGTGAATCGGAGGGACAGGGTGGGAACATTCAGTACTTC
TRBD2 - TRBJ2-1 TRBV19 CASSWRGGEQFF TGTGCCAGTAGTTGGCGGGGGGGAGAGCAGTTCTTC
TRBD1 - TRBJ1-2 TRBV7-2 CASSITGTGNYGYTF TGTGCCAGCAGCATTACCGGGACAGGGAACTATGGCTACACCTTC
- once TRBJ1-3 TRBV7-9 CASSRPEGPGNTIYF TGTGCCAGCAGCCGCCCGGAGGGCCCTGGAAACACCATATATTTT
TRBD2 - TRBJ2-1 TRBV6-5 CASSTLTSVVSEQFF TGTGCCAGCAGTACCCTGACTAGCGTAGTCAGTGAGCAGTTCTTC
TRBD2 - TRBJ2-3 TRBV6-5 CAGGGRSTDTQYF TGTGCCGGGGGAGGGCGTAGCACAGATACGCAGTATTTT
- - TRBJ2-1 TRBV3-1/TRBV3-2 CASSPRDFSSYNEQFF TGTGCCAGCAGCCCCCGGGACTTTAGCTCCTACAATGAGCAGTTCTTC
- - TRBJ1-6 TRBV6-5 CASSYGVSYNSPLHF TGTGCCAGCAGTTACGGAGTCTCCTATAATTCACCCCTCCACTTT
- - TRBJ1-1 TRBV27 CASRPIQGASEAFF TGTGCCAGCAGACCTATACAGGGAGCAAGTGAAGCTTTCTTT
TRBD1 - TRBJ1-3 TRBV4-1 CASSQEQGASGNTIYF TGCGCCAGCAGCCAAGAGCAGGGGGCTAGTGGAAACACCATATATTTT
TRBD2 - TRBJ2-3 TRBV27 CASKSPGLGTDTQYF TGTGCCAGCAAATCCCCGGGACTAGGAACAGATACGCAGTATTTT